Given below is one TCR beta chain in context. Repertoires were generated with immunoSEQ multiplex PCR, while TCRdb's copy carries only in-frame clones and drops some. The table records tens of thousands of clones, around 92% of them present only once. Trimming stripped 10 bases from V and 3 bases from J, with 24 bases between. CDR1 is SGHKS and CDR2 is YYEKEE in the germline V gene (reference sequence). CDR3 size: 16 residues. These data belong to a study of T cell changes during pregnancy in multiple sclerosis. The sequencing here drew on CD8+ T cells from peripheral blood mononuclear cells, taken in the third trimester of pregnancy. V gene TRBV5-5 combines with J gene TRBJ2-3; perhaps TRBD2 as D (6 bases). The origin of this receptor is a female donor in good health, enrolled as a control in a pregnancy study. The CDR3, as DNA: TGTGCCTCCGAGCCCGGGGGAGCCTTTGGGACAGATACGCAGTATTTT. Protein sequence: CASEPGGAFGTDTQYF.